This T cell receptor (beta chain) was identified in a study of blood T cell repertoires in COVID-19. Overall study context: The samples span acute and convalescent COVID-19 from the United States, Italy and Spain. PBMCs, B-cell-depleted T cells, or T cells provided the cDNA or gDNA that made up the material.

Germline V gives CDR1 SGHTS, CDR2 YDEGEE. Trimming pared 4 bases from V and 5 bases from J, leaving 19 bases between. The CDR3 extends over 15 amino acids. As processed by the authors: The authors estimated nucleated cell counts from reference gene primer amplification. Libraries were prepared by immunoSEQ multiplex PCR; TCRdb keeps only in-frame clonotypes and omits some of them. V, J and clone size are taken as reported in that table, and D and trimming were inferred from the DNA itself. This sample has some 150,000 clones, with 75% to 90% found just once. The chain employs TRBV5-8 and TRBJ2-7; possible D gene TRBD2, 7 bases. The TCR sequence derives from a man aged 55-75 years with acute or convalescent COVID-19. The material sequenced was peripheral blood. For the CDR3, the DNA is TGTGCCAGCAGCCGCCGCGGGACCGGGGGGCACGAGCAGTACTTC. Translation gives CASSRRGTGGHEQYF.